This T cell receptor (beta chain) was retrieved from a study of OX40 agonist ivuxolimab in advanced cancers. Overall study context: Ivuxolimab is an agonistic anti-OX40 (CD134) antibody, and patients were treated with it.

There are 11 residues in the CDR3. The germline V gene has CDR1 MNHEY and CDR2 SMNVEV (reference sequence). J was trimmed by 11 bases and V by 3 bases; bases with no gene match: 3. Profiled with immunoSEQ multiplex PCR; TCRdb holds only in-frame clones, not every one. The table has about 31,000 clones, about four fifths seen once. Sample: CD4+ or CD8+ T cells sorted from blood, taken in a trial of the OX40 agonist ivuxolimab. The sequence derives from an adult with an advanced solid tumor such as melanoma, head and neck, liver or kidney cancer. V gene TRBV27 combines with J gene TRBJ2-5; 7 bases map to TRBD2. CDR3 sequence: CASSFGGEQYF. Here the CDR3 DNA reads TGTGCCAGCAGTTTTGGGGGGGAGCAGTACTTC.